This TCR beta chain was sequenced during a study of lymphopenia after photon versus proton radiotherapy. Points from the study as a whole: After lymphocyte nadir, photon-treated repertoires showed oligoclonal expansion, especially CD8+ Temra. Survival link was tested only in deceased patients; proton benefit remains a possibility. In patients who died, overall survival fell as post-nadir TCR diversity dropped more. Relative stability marked proton patients; photon patients lost diversity and naive cells.

This clone has a single count. What it binds is unknown. TCRdb's copy holds only in-frame clones and misses some; the assay was immunoSEQ multiplex PCR. This sample has around 42,000 clones, with around 86% found just once. The source of this sequence is a middle-aged man with gastric cancer. The material was peripheral blood, obtained from a patient treated with photon-based radiotherapy.

This CDR3 reads CASSVVKGTTNEKLFF. The CDR3 region has the DNA TGTGCCAGCAGCGTAGTTAAAGGGACGACTAATGAAAAACTGTTTTTT. The chain couples TRBV9 to TRBJ1-4, with TRBD1 as a possible D gene (5 bases). The germline V gene encodes CDR1 SGDLS and CDR2 YYNGEE. Trimming removed 0 bases at V and 2 bases at J, with 11 bases between. This CDR3 comprises 16 residues.